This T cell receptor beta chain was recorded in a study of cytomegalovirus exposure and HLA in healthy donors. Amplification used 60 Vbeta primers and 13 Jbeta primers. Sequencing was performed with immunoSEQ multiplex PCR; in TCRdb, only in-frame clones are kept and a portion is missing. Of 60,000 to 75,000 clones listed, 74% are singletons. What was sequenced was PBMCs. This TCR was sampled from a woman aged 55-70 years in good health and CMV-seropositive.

DNA for the CDR3: TGTGCCAGCAGTTCCCGGGACAGAGATAACTATGGCTACACCTTC. This encodes CASSSRDRDNYGYTF. The chain has TRBV6-6 and TRBJ1-2, with 7 positions matching TRBD1. After removal of 4 bases from V and 1 base from J, the junction contained 6 bases not matched to a gene. CDR3 length equals 15 residues. Germline V lookup: CDR1 MNHNY, CDR2 SVGAGI (reference sequence).